This T cell receptor (beta chain) is drawn from a study of blood T cells in healthy people across ages. Overall study results and limits: There was no known CMV status for donors, so expanded clonotype changes were possibly confounded. Relative to aged donors, long-lived donors carried more naive CD4+ cells and displayed higher diversity. Researchers said unsorted PBMCs prevented a conclusive naive versus antigen-experienced comparison.

A minimum of 5 micrograms of total RNA was extracted per sample. Primers used in a second PCR of roughly 6 to 11 cycles were a sample-barcoded 5' primer and a J-beta primer mix. TCRdb fed the 5' RACE reads into MiXCR, producing one record per CDR3 protein. The table includes about 1.4 million distinct CDR3 sequences, almost 60% detected once. Worth noting for this clonotype: Its specificity is not known.

Trimming took off 3 bases at V and 2 bases at J, with 17 bases between the two ends. Germline V gene lookup returns CDR1 SEHNR and CDR2 FQNEAQ (reference sequence). This CDR3 comprises 16 residues. The chain employs TRBV7-9 and TRBJ2-7, with a possible D match to TRBD2 (6 bases). The TCR sequence derives from a man between 18 and 35 years old in good health. Sequencing input: blood. CDR3 coding DNA: TGTGCCAGCAGCTTTTTGGACGGGAGTGGGGCCTACGAGCAGTACTTC. Translation: CASSFLDGSGAYEQYF.